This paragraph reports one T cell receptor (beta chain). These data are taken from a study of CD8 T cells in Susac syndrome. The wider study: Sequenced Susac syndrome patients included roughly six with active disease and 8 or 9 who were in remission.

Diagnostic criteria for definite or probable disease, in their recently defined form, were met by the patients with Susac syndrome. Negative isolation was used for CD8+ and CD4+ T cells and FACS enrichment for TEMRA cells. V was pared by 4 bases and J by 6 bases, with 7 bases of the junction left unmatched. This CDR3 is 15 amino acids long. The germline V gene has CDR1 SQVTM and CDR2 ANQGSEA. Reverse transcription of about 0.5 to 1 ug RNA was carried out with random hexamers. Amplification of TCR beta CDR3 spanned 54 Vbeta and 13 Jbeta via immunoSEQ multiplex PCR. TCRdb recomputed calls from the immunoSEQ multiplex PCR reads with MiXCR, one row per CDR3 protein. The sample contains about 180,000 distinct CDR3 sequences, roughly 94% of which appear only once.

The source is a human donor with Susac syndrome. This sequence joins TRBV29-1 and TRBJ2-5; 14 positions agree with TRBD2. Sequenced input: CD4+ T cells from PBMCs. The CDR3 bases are TGCAGCGTTGCTGGGACTAGCGGGAGTAGGAAGACCCAGTACTTC. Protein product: CSVAGTSGSRKTQYF.